The next 12 T cell receptor beta chains were all read from a single sample in a study of identical twins. TCRdb recomputed calls from the 5' RACE reads with MiXCR, one row per CDR3 protein. The table shows about 260,000 distinct CDR3 sequences, with roughly 7% occurring only once. The same data also contributed to another study, on yellow fever vaccine responses in identical twins.

Sequencing was done on a sample of memory (CD45RO+) T cells sorted from blood. Every receptor here comes from a young woman in good health.

The V gene is TRBV16, the J gene TRBJ2-7, with D possibly TRBD1 on 5 matching bases. V gave up 1 base and J gave up 4 bases, with 14 bases separating them. The CDR3 contains 15 residues. Germline-derived CDR1 and CDR2 are KGHSY and FQNENV. The CDR3 here is CASSQYAAGLYEQYV. The CDR3 nucleotides read TGTGCCAGCAGCCAATATGCGGCAGGGTTGTACGAGCAGTACGTC.

This clonotype was counted only a few times. The V gene is TRBV5-5, the J gene TRBJ1-5; no reliable D call. This CDR3 comprises 13 residues. Germline V CDR1 and CDR2: SGHKS, YYEKEE (reference sequence). V lost 1 base and J 4 bases, leaving 6 bases between the germline ends. CDR3 protein: CASSLNNNQPQHF. The DNA of the CDR3 is TGTGCCAGCAGCTTGAACAATAATCAGCCCCAGCATTTT.

This clonotype was counted a few times. This chain uses TRBV6-1 with TRBJ1-1; 9 nucleotides agree with TRBD1. J was trimmed by 1 base and V by 6 bases; bases with no gene match: 6. Germline V gene lookup returns CDR1 MNHNS and CDR2 SASEGT. This CDR3 has 15 residues. The CDR3 DNA sequence: TGTGCCAGCAGCTTTCGACAGGGGGGGAACACTGAAGCTTTCTTT. Residues: CASSFRQGGNTEAFF.

In this sample, this clonotype turned up many times. The chain carries TRBV5-1 and TRBJ2-7; the D call may be TRBD1 or TRBD2 (5 bases each). This CDR3 contains 15 residues. Germline V CDR1 and CDR2: SGHRS, YFSETQ. The V end was cut by 4 bases, the J end by 4 bases, with 18 bases between. The CDR3 nucleotides are TGCGCCAGCAGCCCATACCCCGGAGAGGGGTACGAGCAGTACTTC. It codes for CASSPYPGEGYEQYF.

The chain employs TRBV15 and TRBJ2-5; D uncertain. CDR1 LNHNV and CDR2 YYDKDF come from the germline V gene (reference sequence). The CDR3 totals 13 residues. V lost 6 bases and J 1 base, leaving 9 bases between the germline ends. CDR3 DNA sequence: TGTGCCACCAGTCGAGGCACCCAAGAGACCCAGTACTTC. This codes for CATSRGTQETQYF.

This clonotype has only a few counts. The chain carries TRBV5-1 and TRBJ2-5; possible D gene TRBD1, 8 bases. This CDR3 spans 15 amino acids. V lost 4 bases to trimming and J lost 4 bases, with 17 bases between them. From germline, CDR1 is SGHRS and CDR2 YFSETQ. The CDR3 loop reads CASSTQTGEGETQYF. In nucleotides, the CDR3 is TGCGCCAGCAGCACACAGACAGGGGAGGGAGAGACCCAGTACTTC.

V is TRBV20-1 and J is TRBJ2-7, with 10 positions matching TRBD2. CDR3 length equals 14 residues. The germline CDR1 and CDR2 sequences are DFQATT and SNEGSKA (reference sequence). J was trimmed by 3 bases and V by 5 bases; bases with no gene match: 7. This CDR3 is CSAGGLASFYEQYF. DNA of the CDR3: TGCAGTGCTGGGGGACTAGCGAGTTTCTACGAGCAGTACTTC.

This clonotype has at least ten counts. The J gene is TRBJ2-2, the V gene TRBV10-3; 7 nucleotides line up with TRBD1. V was clipped by 6 bases and J by 7 bases; unmatched bases: 11. Germline V lookup: CDR1 ENHRY, CDR2 SYGVKD. The CDR3 spans 15 residues. The CDR3 bases are TGTGCCATCAGCACAGGGGCGAGCTCAGGCGGGGAGCTGTTTTTT. Its protein is CAISTGASSGGELFF.

This clonotype was picked up a small number of times. CDR3 residues: CASSLGQPYEQYF. The DNA for the CDR3 is TGTGCCAGCAGCCTCGGACAGCCCTACGAGCAGTACTTC. The J gene is TRBJ2-7, the V gene TRBV7-9, with TRBD1 as a possible D gene (6 bases). The CDR3 spans 13 residues. Germline V gives CDR1 SEHNR, CDR2 FQNEAQ (reference sequence). Trimming removed 5 bases from V and 2 bases from J, with 10 bases in between.

This clonotype occurred a few times. This chain connects TRBV29-1 to TRBJ2-4, with TRBD1 matching 8 bases. This CDR3 contains 16 residues. Germline V gives CDR1 SQVTM, CDR2 ANQGSEA. Losses at the gene ends were 7 bases for V and 0 bases for J; bases not matched to a gene: 11. The CDR3 region is CSASLGTGIAKNIQYF. The CDR3 bases are TGCAGCGCTTCCCTCGGGACAGGAATAGCCAAAAACATTCAGTACTTC. Full variable domain (remainder filled in from reference TRBV29-1 and TRBJ2-4): SAVISQKPSRDICQRGTSLTIQCQVDSQVTMMFWYRQQPGQSLTLIATANQGSEATYESGFVIDKFPISRPNLTFSTLTVSNMSPEDSSIYLCSASLGTGIAKNIQYFGAGTRLSVL.

There are many counts of this clonotype. The chain links TRBV29-1 to TRBJ2-3, with D perhaps TRBD1 or TRBD2 (5 bases each). V lost 7 bases and J lost 5, with 19 bases in between. The germline V gene encodes CDR1 SQVTM and CDR2 ANQGSEA. The CDR3 sequence is 14 residues long. The chain's CDR3 is CSATGAVGVDTQYF. The CDR3, as DNA: TGCAGCGCCACAGGTGCCGTGGGGGTAGATACGCAGTATTTT.

This clonotype occurred many times. The chain uses TRBV10-3 and TRBJ2-5, with 8 bases matching TRBD1. With V trimmed by 4 bases and J by 3 bases, 7 bases remained unmatched. Germline V lookup: CDR1 ENHRY, CDR2 SYGVKD. The CDR3 is 15 amino acids. Here the CDR3 reads CAISASRGLEETQYF. The CDR3 DNA sequence: TGTGCCATCAGTGCTTCCAGGGGGCTCGAAGAGACCCAGTACTTC.